This passage covers 8 T cell receptor beta chains from one sample sequenced in a study of cytomegalovirus exposure and HLA in healthy donors. PCR amplification relied on 60 Vbeta primers (plus 13 Jbeta primers). Here immunoSEQ multiplex PCR was the method, and the copy in TCRdb shows in-frame clones only, minus some. The table lists some 150,000 clones, around 9.7% of them singletons. The sample was PBMCs. These receptor sequences come from a middle-aged man in good health and CMV-seronegative.

V usage is TRBV19 and J usage is TRBJ1-3, with 7 bases matching TRBD1. The CDR3 covers 14 residues. The germline CDR1 and CDR2 sequences are LNHDA and SQIVND (reference sequence). The junction had 5 bases not matched to a gene; V was cut back by 5 bases and J by 4 bases. The CDR3 region is CASSVQGSGNTIYF. CDR3 bases: TGTGCCAGTAGTGTACAGGGGTCCGGAAACACCATATATTTT.

The chain employs TRBV4-2 and TRBJ1-5, with D maybe TRBD1 (6 bases). The CDR3 extends over 16 amino acids. V lost 4 bases and J 0 bases, leaving 13 bases between the germline ends. Germline CDR1 LGHNA, CDR2 YNFKEQ. DNA for the CDR3: TGTGCCAGCAGCCCCGAGGGGACACTTAGCAATCAGCCCCAGCATTTT. This gives the protein CASSPEGTLSNQPQHF.

This clone was counted only a few times. This chain joins TRBV25-1 and TRBJ1-1; TRBD1 aligns across 11 bases. The CDR3 loop spans 14 amino acids. Germline V gene sequence: CDR1 MGHDK, CDR2 SYGVNS. Trimming cost V 8 bases and J 4 bases; bases outside gene matches: 6. The CDR3 is CASSRGTGGTEAFF. CDR3 in DNA: TGTGCCAGCTCCCGGGGGACAGGGGGCACTGAAGCTTTCTTT.

This clone has a handful of counts. This chain joins TRBV29-1 and TRBJ2-1, with D possibly being TRBD2 (6 bases). Germline V lookup: CDR1 SQVTM, CDR2 ANQGSEA. The CDR3 runs to 13 residues. Trimming took off 7 bases at V and 6 bases at J, with 16 bases between the two ends. CDR3 region: CSGRGGQVNEQFF. The DNA of the CDR3 is TGCAGCGGGCGGGGAGGCCAAGTCAATGAGCAGTTCTTC.

This clone came up a few times. The rearrangement links TRBV9 to TRBJ1-4, with unresolved D. From germline, CDR1 is SGDLS and CDR2 YYNGEE. Trimming left V 3 bases short and J 0 bases short, with 6 bases between. This CDR3 is 14 amino acids long. CDR3 residues: CASSGATTNEKLFF. In nucleotides, the CDR3 is TGTGCCAGCAGCGGAGCTACAACTAATGAAAAACTGTTTTTT.

This chain links TRBV5-4 with TRBJ2-5, with 13 bases lining up with TRBD2. CDR1 and CDR2 from the germline V gene are SGHNT and YYREEE (reference sequence). The CDR3 length is 19 residues. V shed 4 bases, J shed 5 bases, and the junction held 17 bases outside the gene matches. The CDR3 DNA is TGTGCCAGCAGCCCAGCACGGACTAGCGGGAGAGAGGGGGGGGAGACCCAGTACTTC. This encodes CASSPARTSGREGGETQYF.

This clone was detected only a few times. CDR3 loop: CASSPTTGNALNEQFF. Written as DNA, the CDR3 is TGCGCCAGCAGCCCAACTACAGGGAACGCCCTCAATGAGCAGTTCTTC. The J gene is TRBJ2-1, the V gene TRBV5-1; tentative D call: TRBD1 (6 bases). CDR1 is SGHRS and CDR2 is YFSETQ in the germline V gene. V dropped 4 bases and J dropped 6 bases, with 20 bases sitting between them. This CDR3 has 16 amino acids.

The V gene is TRBV7-9, the J gene TRBJ2-7; 10 bases align to TRBD1. The CDR3 length is 15 residues. The J segment lost 1 base and the V segment lost 5 bases, leaving 5 bases of the junction unmatched. CDR1 and CDR2 (germline): SEHNR, FQNEAQ (reference sequence). Written as DNA, the CDR3 is TGTGCCAGCAGCCCATGGGACAGGGGTTCCTACGAGCAGTACTTC. The encoded protein is CASSPWDRGSYEQYF.